The 5 T cell receptor beta chains below were found in one sample sequenced in a study of blood T cell repertoires in COVID-19. Assay used: immunoSEQ multiplex PCR; TCRdb lists only in-frame clones, some missing. The table has under 350,000 clones, roughly 90% seen once. Sequenced: peripheral blood. All receptors come from a woman aged 30 to 39 with COVID-19, enrolled during active disease.

This sequence joins TRBV12-3 or TRBV12-4 and TRBJ1-1, with TRBD1 identical over 7 bases. The length of the CDR3 is 13 residues. The ends lost 5 bases at V and 5 bases at J; junction bases unmatched: 5. CDR3 coding DNA: TGTGCCAGCAGTCCCCAACAGGGGACTGAAGCTTTCTTT. Its translation is CASSPQQGTEAFF.

A note on this clone: One junction end disagrees with the germline gene, perhaps due to a read error. This chain uses TRBV7-7 with TRBJ2-2; the match to TRBD2 covers 9 bases. This CDR3 is 20 amino acids long. Germline CDR1 SSHAT, CDR2 FNYEAQ (reference sequence). This CDR3 reads CASSNPPTSGGGRWAGELFF. CDR3 bases: TGTGCTAGCAGCAACCCCCCGACTAGCGGAGGAGGACGATGGGCCGGGGAGCTGTTTTTT.

The genes are TRBV4-2 and TRBJ1-4; D remains unclear. V was clipped by 3 bases and J by 3 bases, with 20 bases between them. Germline CDR1 LGHNA, CDR2 YNFKEQ. The CDR3 sequence is 18 residues long. Written as DNA, the CDR3 is TGTGCCAGCAGCCATTACGGACCGGCGATGGGAGCTAATGAAAAACTGTTTTTT. It is translated as CASSHYGPAMGANEKLFF.

The V and J genes are TRBV6-5 and TRBJ2-7; TRBD1 agrees at 11 bases. This CDR3 spans 15 amino acids. The germline CDR1 and CDR2 sequences are MNHEY and SVGAGI. Trimming took 10 bases from V and 7 from J; bases not matched to a gene: 15. CDR3 DNA sequence: TGTGCCACCGGAGGAAACGGACAGGGGGCGGAGGAGCAGTACTTC. Amino acids: CATGGNGQGAEEQYF.

In its sample, this clone was seen a few times. The gene calls are TRBV15 and TRBJ2-6; no reliable D call. Germline V gene lookup returns CDR1 LNHNV and CDR2 YYDKDF (reference sequence). This CDR3 is 16 amino acids long. V lost 0 bases, J lost 0 bases, and 6 bases lay in between. The CDR3 is CATSREKSSGANVLTF. CDR3 DNA: TGTGCCACCAGCAGAGAAAAGAGCTCTGGGGCCAACGTCCTGACTTTC.